A single sample is the source of the 3 T cell receptor beta chains below, sequenced in a study of blood T cell repertoires in COVID-19. Data came from immunoSEQ multiplex PCR; TCRdb stores just in-frame clones and leaves some out. The table lists 200,000 to 250,000 clones, about 80% of them singletons. Sequencing input: peripheral blood. The receptor set was obtained from a woman at least 80 years old with COVID-19, enrolled during active disease.

This chain links TRBV3-1 (or the pseudogene TRBV3-2) with TRBJ1-1, with TRBD1 matching 9 bases. CDR3 size: 14 residues. Trimming at V came to 4 bases and at J to 6 bases, leaving 6 bases not matched to a gene. The V gene's germline CDR1 is LGHDT and CDR2 YNNKEL (reference sequence). CDR3: CASSPPDRGAEAFF. CDR3 in DNA: TGTGCCAGCAGCCCCCCGGACAGGGGAGCTGAAGCTTTCTTT.

The chain couples TRBV7-9 to TRBJ2-7; weak D call: TRBD1 (6 bases). V lost 1 base and J lost 1, with 11 bases in between. Germline V CDR1 and CDR2: SEHNR, FQNEAQ (reference sequence). The CDR3 extends over 15 amino acids. In DNA form, the CDR3 reads TGTGCCAGCAGCTTAGAGACAGGCCTTTCCTACGAGCAGTACTTC. Its translation: CASSLETGLSYEQYF.

The J gene is TRBJ1-6, the V gene TRBV14, with D perhaps TRBD1 (5 bases). This CDR3 contains 16 residues. V was cut by 1 base and J by 10 bases, with 17 bases left in between. Germline V gene sequence: CDR1 SGHDN, CDR2 FVKESK. The CDR3 loop is CASSQGYSRVGSPLHF. CDR3 nucleotides: TGTGCCAGCAGCCAAGGCTATTCCAGGGTCGGGTCACCCCTCCACTTT.